One sample yielded the 9 T cell receptor beta chains listed below, sequenced in a study of blood T cell repertoires in COVID-19. The assay was immunoSEQ multiplex PCR, and TCRdb's table has in-frame clones only and misses some. The sample holds a few hundred thousand clones; less than 85% are singletons and the top ten take 2.5% to 3.5%. The sequencing input was peripheral blood. These receptors were obtained from a woman between 18 and 29 years old with acute or convalescent COVID-19.

This sequence joins TRBV2 and TRBJ1-5; D not certain. Deletions cut 7 bases from V and 2 bases from J, with 12 bases between. CDR3 size: 14 residues. The germline gives CDR1 SNHLY, CDR2 FYNNEI. The CDR3 DNA sequence: TGTGCCAGCACCGATCGGGTAGGCAATCAGCCCCAGCATTTT. Protein product: CASTDRVGNQPQHF.

This chain joins TRBV15 and TRBJ1-3; D is perhaps TRBD1 (6 bases). From germline, CDR1 is LNHNV and CDR2 YYDKDF (reference sequence). Trimming cost V 0 bases and J 4 bases, with 16 bases left between them. This CDR3 has 17 residues. The CDR3 DNA sequence: TGTGCCACCAGCAGAGAGCTTTTACAGGGCGCCGGAAACACCATATATTTT. Its protein is CATSRELLQGAGNTIYF.

This chain uses TRBV9 with TRBJ1-4; D possibly corresponds to TRBD1 (5 bases). Trimming took off 3 bases at V and 8 bases at J, with 20 bases between the two ends. Germline-derived CDR1 and CDR2 are SGDLS and YYNGEE. CDR3 size: 16 residues. The CDR3 sequence: CASSAPGSTRGEKLFF. In DNA, the CDR3 is TGTGCCAGCAGCGCCCCCGGGTCCACAAGGGGCGAAAAACTGTTTTTT. Using reference TRBV9 and TRBJ1-4 for the parts outside the CDR3, the full variable domain is DSGVTQTPKHLITATGQRVTLRCSPRSGDLSVYWYQQSLDQGLQFLIQYYNGEERAKGNILERFSAQQFPDLHSELNLSSLELGDSALYFCASSAPGSTRGEKLFFGSGTQLSVL.

This clone was seen more than once but under ten times. The chain recombines TRBV2 with TRBJ1-5, with D uncertain. Trimming cost V 0 bases and J 4 bases, with 13 bases left between them. This CDR3 has 16 amino acids. Germline V gives CDR1 SNHLY, CDR2 FYNNEI. CDR3 residues: CASSEALRDSNQPQHF. CDR3 DNA: TGTGCCAGCAGTGAAGCGCTTCGGGATTCTAATCAGCCCCAGCATTTT.

This clone was counted a few times. The chain links TRBV5-1 to TRBJ1-4, with D uncertain. V lost 0 bases, J lost 4 bases, and 16 bases lay in between. This CDR3 spans 17 amino acids. Germline V gives CDR1 SGHRS, CDR2 YFSETQ. The CDR3, as DNA: TGCGCCAGCAGCTTGGCCGGCGCGGCCGAACTTAATGAAAAACTGTTTTTT. Protein product: CASSLAGAAELNEKLFF.

The chain carries TRBV20-1 and TRBJ1-2; no firm D call. V lost 3 bases and J lost 4, with 12 bases in between. Germline CDR1 is DFQATT and CDR2 is SNEGSKA (reference sequence). The CDR3 totals 13 residues. The CDR3 sequence is CSASPERAYGYTF. The CDR3 nucleotides read TGCAGTGCTAGTCCGGAGAGGGCCTATGGCTACACCTTC.

The chain combines TRBV6-2 or TRBV6-3 with TRBJ2-6; 10 positions match TRBD1. The germline V gene has CDR1 MNHEY and CDR2 SVGEGT. Trimming took 2 bases from V and 0 from J; bases not matched to a gene: 4. The CDR3 is made up of 18 amino acids. CDR3 sequence (DNA): TGTGCCAGCAGTTACGGGGACAGGGGAAACTCTGGGGCCAACGTCCTGACTTTC. Amino acids: CASSYGDRGNSGANVLTF.

This clone has ten or more counts. The rearrangement links TRBV5-1 to TRBJ1-3; D gene uncertain. The CDR3 runs 14 residues. CDR1 SGHRS and CDR2 YFSETQ come from the germline V gene. V was clipped by 4 bases and J by 4 bases, with 12 bases between them. The CDR3 sequence: CASSPNLVGNTIYF. DNA of the CDR3: TGCGCCAGCAGCCCAAACTTAGTAGGAAACACCATATATTTT.

The gene calls are TRBV24-1 and TRBJ2-5; the match to TRBD2 covers 7 bases. V lost 4 bases to trimming and J lost 1 base; unmatched junction nucleotides: 5. The CDR3 runs 15 residues. Per the germline V gene, CDR1 is KGHDR and CDR2 is SFDVKD. The CDR3 DNA is TGTGCCACCAGTGACCAAAAGCGGGGCCAAGAGACCCAGTACTTC. Amino acids: CATSDQKRGQETQYF.